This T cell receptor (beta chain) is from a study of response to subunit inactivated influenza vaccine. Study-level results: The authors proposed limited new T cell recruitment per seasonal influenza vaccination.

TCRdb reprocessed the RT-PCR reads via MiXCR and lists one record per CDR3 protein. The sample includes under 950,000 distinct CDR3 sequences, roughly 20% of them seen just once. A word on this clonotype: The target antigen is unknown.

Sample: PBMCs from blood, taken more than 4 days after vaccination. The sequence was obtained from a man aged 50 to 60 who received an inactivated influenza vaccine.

This CDR3 is CASSLGSGQGQPQHF. The CDR3 nucleotides are TGTGCCAGCAGCTTAGGTTCGGGGCAAGGTCAGCCCCAGCATTTT. The J gene is TRBJ1-5, the V gene TRBV7-2; D perhaps matches TRBD1 (5 bases). The CDR3 runs 15 residues. CDR1 and CDR2 from the germline V gene are SGHTA and FQGNSA. Trimming cost V 1 base and J 6 bases, with 13 bases left between them. Full variable domain (remainder filled in from reference TRBV7-2 and TRBJ1-5): GAGVSQSPSNKVTEKGKDVELRCDPISGHTALYWYRQSLGQGLEFLIYFQGNSAPDKSGLPSDRFSAERTGGSVSTLTIQRTQQEDSAVYLCASSLGSGQGQPQHFGDGTRLSIL.